The source of this T cell receptor (beta chain) is a study of vaccination and CD4 T cells after COVID-19 (dated by TCRdb to the early 2020s). For context, the study as a whole: SARS-CoV-2 positivity had been established in the convalescent patients by nasal swab PCR, and mild disease was recorded in several of these patients and severe disease in one. The convalescent cohort included six males and four females, with two Hispanic individuals, seven Caucasians, two Asians and one multiracial person. Participants received two doses of either the Pfizer-BioNTech BNT162b2 vaccine (n=8) or the Moderna mRNA-1273 vaccine (n=2). Post-COVID blood samples were collected from convalescent patients a median of about 92 days after diagnosis, with a range of roughly 35 to 180 days. Post-vaccine blood samples were obtained a median of about 70 days after the second vaccine dose, with a range of about 13 to 250 days. The cultures were stimulated with overlapping spike peptide pools from SARS-CoV-2 and from the common cold coronaviruses HCoV-NL63, HCoV-OC43 and HCoV-229E. In control cultures, a CEFX viral epitope pool was used as positive control, an HIV-1 Nef peptide pool was used as negative control, or no peptide was added. In under twelve COVID-19 convalescent patients and a handful of infection-naive healthy vaccine recipients, researchers compared the spike-specific CD4+ TCR repertoire from before mRNA vaccination with the repertoire from after. The full study reports these points: In convalescent patients, a median 86.3% of post-vaccine SARS-CoV-2-reactive clones were detected only after vaccination, and vaccine-specific priming was suggested by this finding. Nearly all vaccine-specific clones in convalescent patients (304 of 307) were mono-reactive for SARS-CoV-2 spike rather than cross-reactive with common cold coronaviruses. Only a relatively small number of convalescent patients were included in the study, and early timepoints following natural infection were not analyzed. The median count of SARS-CoV-2-reactive clonotypes went up from 20 to 25 after infection to a few dozen after vaccination, although the change was not significant.

Spanning cysteine to phenylalanine, the CDR3 consists of 14 amino acids. Only the CDR3 portion is preserved as DNA: 42 bases, with reading frame beginning at the first base. V is cut by 5 bases and J by 1 base, and the space between the germline ends is 13 bases. The germline V gene (reference sequence) gives CDR1 as DFQATT and CDR2 as SNEGSKA. On this clonotype itself: Its antigen target is currently unknown. Base qualities are missing; no much larger clone stands one base away.

This sample's treatment or condition label indicates: approximately nine-day PBMC culture with coronavirus spike peptide pools or control peptides (ViraFEST assay). To expand antigen-specific T cells with peptide pools and then pick out the expanded clonotypes through TCR sequencing, the study relied on the ViraFEST assay. Positive SARS-CoV-2 PCR tests in the convalescent patients dated from March to December 2020, before Alpha, Beta and Delta variants emerged in the United States. PBMCs were cultured at roughly 2 million per well in IMDM supplemented with roughly 5.2% human AB serum and about 9.6 IU/ml IL-2, with approximately 9.2 ug/ml peptide pools added. On days 3 and 7, half of the culture medium was replaced with fresh IL-2-containing medium. Once the cells had been in culture for around 10 days, the EasySep CD4+ T cell isolation kit was used to isolate CD4+ T cells by negative selection. Ficoll-Paque Plus gradient centrifugation was used to isolate PBMCs from whole blood, and the isolated PBMCs were then either used fresh or cryopreserved at -140C. Triplicate wells were generally used for each culture condition.

The method was PCR. DNA from cultured CD4+ T cells was subjected to TCR sequencing with the Oncomine TCR Beta short-read assay at the Johns Hopkins FTIC core. The QIAamp micro DNA kit was used to extract genomic DNA from the cultured CD4+ T cells. Oncomine TCR Beta libraries from cultured CD4+ T cells were pooled with unique dual indexes and sequenced on an Illumina iSeq 100. The study's own analysis went as follows. Non-productive sequences were removed, and CDR3s not starting with C, not ending with F or W, or shorter than 7 amino acids were discarded. Antigen-specific clonotypes were identified with the MANAFEST web application by comparing peptide-stimulated wells with reference and other culture wells. For a clone to be called positive, the clone needed an FDR below 0.05, an odds ratio above 5, and a productive frequency above 0.1% in at least two of three replicate wells. Clonotypes that were significantly expanded in both SARS-CoV-2 spike wells and at least one common cold coronavirus spike condition were defined as cross-reactive. Levenshtein distances (stringdist) and unrooted phylogenetic trees (ape) in R version 3.6.1 were used to assess CDR3 homology. In TCRdb, the public reads were trimmed at Q25 with fastp and aligned with MiXCR, with productive beta chains retained. Rows with a matching CDR3 protein are joined into one entry that keeps the most common DNA and genes. None of the V and J calls come from the authors' own analysis; TCRdb made them. For this sample the table gives 15,000 to 20,000 distinct CDR3 sequences, of which approximately 50% were detected only once. The ten largest clones represent roughly 30% of the sample.

The chain employs TRBV20-1 and TRBJ2-3; the D segment may tentatively be TRBD1 or TRBD2, each giving 7 matched bases. The sequencing here drew on cultured CD4+ T cells from blood, taken after SARS-CoV-2 vaccination. The sequence was obtained from a human donor with COVID-19. The DNA sequence is as follows: TGCAGTGCTGGGGGGGACAGTGGCACAGATACGCAGTATTTT. Its coded protein is CSAGGDSGTDTQYF.